Listed below are T cell receptor beta chains from one sample, sequenced in a study of neurological immune-mediated disorders. TCRdb called the 5' RACE reads again in MiXCR, with one record for every CDR3 protein. Found here are 55,000 to 75,000 distinct CDR3 sequences, approximately 15% of them singletons; the top ten hold 4.6%. Sequencing used PBMCs. The receptors stem from a female donor with HTLV-1-associated myelopathy (HAM/TSP). Each CDR3 is given with its conserved first and last residue. The D gene is left open where the match is weak. Some rows have no size entry. The others give once, few or many, or a class for an expanded clone.

clone size	V gene	D gene	J gene	CDR3 DNA	CDR3 protein
few	TRBV6-1	-	TRBJ2-1	TGTGCCAGCAGTGACATAGCCCGGGACGGATTCTACAATGAGCAGTTCTTC	CASSDIARDGFYNEQFF
many	TRBV12-3/TRBV12-4	-	TRBJ1-2	TGTGCCAGCAGTTCGGGGGCCTATTATGGCTACACCTTC	CASSSGAYYGYTF
many	TRBV10-3	-	TRBJ2-4	TGTGCCTCGAAAGGGACTTCCAAAAACATTCAGTACTTC	CASKGTSKNIQYF
many	TRBV7-2	-	TRBJ2-1	TGTGCCAGCAGCCCCGCCCGGGGCGCCTACAATGAGCAGTTCTTC	CASSPARGAYNEQFF
many	TRBV5-1	-	TRBJ2-7	TGCGCCAGCAGCCCCCTCGAGGGGGGGCGTGAGCAGTACTTC	CASSPLEGGREQYF
many	TRBV4-2	TRBD1	TRBJ1-5	TGTGCCAGCAGCCAACCCGGACAGGGGAGCCAGCCCCAGCATTTT	CASSQPGQGSQPQHF
many	TRBV10-3	-	TRBJ2-3	TGTGCCATCAGTGAGACTTTCTCTAGCACAGATACGCAGTATTTT	CAISETFSSTDTQYF
many	TRBV9	-	TRBJ2-6	TGTGCCAGCAGCGTAGAGGGTTCTGGGGCCAACGTCCTGACTTTC	CASSVEGSGANVLTF
few	TRBV5-5	-	TRBJ2-3	TGTGCCAGCAGCATGAGAGGGCAGACAGATACGCAGTATTTT	CASSMRGQTDTQYF
many	TRBV27	TRBD1	TRBJ1-1	TGTGCCAGCAGTTGGACAGGTTTAAACACTGAAGCTTTCTTT	CASSWTGLNTEAFF
-	TRBV2	-	TRBJ1-5	TGTGCCAACAGTAATCAGGGGCTTGATAGCAATCAGCCCCAGCATTTT	CANSNQGLDSNQPQHF
many	TRBV11-2	TRBD1	TRBJ1-4	TGTGCCAGCAGCTTTGGGACAGGGTGGCGGGAAAAACTGTTTTTT	CASSFGTGWREKLFF
many	TRBV5-1	-	TRBJ2-1	TGCGCCAGCAGCTTGGGGGGACCTGGGAATGAGCAGTTCTTC	CASSLGGPGNEQFF
-	TRBV9	-	TRBJ1-6	TGTGCCAGCAGCGCCTGCGAGACACCCCTCCACTTT	CASSACETPLHF
many	TRBV12-3/TRBV12-4	-	TRBJ1-2	TGTGCCAGCAGTTTGCAGGGTGGGGGCTACACCTTC	CASSLQGGGYTF
many	TRBV5-1	-	TRBJ1-2	TGCGCCAGCAGCATAGACAGCTCCCGAGGCTACACCTTC	CASSIDSSRGYTF
many	TRBV6-1	-	TRBJ1-1	TGTGCCAGCAGTGAAGCGACCCTAAGGAGTACTGAAGCTTTCTTT	CASSEATLRSTEAFF
many	TRBV4-1	-	TRBJ1-2	TGCGCCAGCAGCACGGACAGTGGTTCCTATGGCTACACCTTC	CASSTDSGSYGYTF
many	TRBV5-1	-	TRBJ2-2	TGCGCCAGCAGCTTGGACCCGGTATACACCGGGGAGCTGTTTTTT	CASSLDPVYTGELFF
many	TRBV5-1	TRBD1	TRBJ2-3	TGCGCCAGCAGCGAGGACAGGGAGCCAGATACGCAGTATTTT	CASSEDREPDTQYF
many	TRBV9	-	TRBJ2-7	TGTGCCAGCAGCGTAGGTTCTGGCGGGTACGAGCAGTACTTC	CASSVGSGGYEQYF
-	TRBV3-1	TRBD2	TRBJ2-1	TGTGCCAGCAGCCTCCGCTGGGGGAGGGGCACCTACAATGAGCAGTTCTTC	CASSLRWGRGTYNEQFF
once	TRBV20-1	TRBD1	TRBJ2-7	TGCAGTGCTAGAGAGCCGGGACAGGGGACCTACGAGCAGTACTTC	CSAREPGQGTYEQYF
-	TRBV21-1	-	TRBJ2-7	TGTGCCAGCACCTTGCTAAACGACACCATATACGAGCAGTACTTC	CASTLLNDTIYEQYF
many	TRBV20-1	TRBD2	TRBJ2-3	TGCAGTGTTCTAGCGGGGGTCACAGATACGCAGTATTTT	CSVLAGVTDTQYF
many	TRBV7-2	-	TRBJ1-4	TGTGCCAGCAGCTTAGGACAGGATCGAAAACTGTTTTTT	CASSLGQDRKLFF
-	TRBV7-2	TRBD1	TRBJ2-3	TGTGCCAGCAGCTATACCGGGACAGGGAGCACAGATACGCAGTATTTT	CASSYTGTGSTDTQYF
many	TRBV5-6	TRBD2	TRBJ2-1	TGTGCCAGCAGCCCCCGACTAGCAGGGGAGCAGTTCTTC	CASSPRLAGEQFF
many	TRBV5-1	TRBD2	TRBJ2-3	TGCGCCAGCAGCTTATATAGCGGGGTGTCGGATACGCAGTATTTT	CASSLYSGVSDTQYF
many	TRBV20-1	TRBD1	TRBJ2-3	TGCAGTGCTAATAAACTCTCGACAGGGATTAAGGATACGCAGTATTTT	CSANKLSTGIKDTQYF
many	TRBV20-1	-	TRBJ1-1	TGCAGTGCTAGGACGGTGAACACTGAAGCTTTCTTT	CSARTVNTEAFF
many	TRBV10-1	TRBD1	TRBJ2-7	TGCGCCAGCAGGGGACAGGGGGCCTACGAGCAGTACTTC	CASRGQGAYEQYF
many	TRBV12-3/TRBV12-4	-	TRBJ1-1	TGTGCCAGCAGTTTAGTAGGCGGAGCGAACACTGAAGCTTTCTTT	CASSLVGGANTEAFF
many	TRBV5-6	-	TRBJ2-7	TGTGCCAGCAGTCTCGGAGACTACCCTACGTTC	CASSLGDYPTF
many	TRBV12-3/TRBV12-4	-	TRBJ1-5	TGTGCCAGCAGTTTGCCAGGGTCTGGTCAGCCCCAGCATTTT	CASSLPGSGQPQHF
-	TRBV12-3/TRBV12-4	-	TRBJ2-1	TGTGCCAGCAGTTGGATTACCGGGCGCCGGGATGAGCAGTTCTTC	CASSWITGRRDEQFF
-	TRBV14	-	TRBJ2-5	TGTGCCAGCAGCCAACTTACCGGCCCCCGAGGAGAGACCCAGTACTTC	CASSQLTGPRGETQYF
-	TRBV27	TRBD2	TRBJ2-7	TGTGCCAGCGGGAACTTTAGACTAGCCCGAATCTACGAGCAGTACTTC	CASGNFRLARIYEQYF
many	TRBV15	TRBD1	TRBJ2-2	TGTGCCACCAGCAGATCCTCCCTCTACAGGGGGACCGGGGAGCTGTTTTTT	CATSRSSLYRGTGELFF
many	TRBV3-1	-	TRBJ1-5	TGTGCCAGCAGCCAAAAAGGGAATGGCAATCAGCCCCAGCATTTT	CASSQKGNGNQPQHF
few	TRBV12-3/TRBV12-4	TRBD2	TRBJ2-7	TGTGCCAGCAGTTTCGGATGGACTAGCGGGGGCCAGATGTCCTACGAGCAGTACTTC	CASSFGWTSGGQMSYEQYF
many	TRBV5-1	TRBD1	TRBJ2-7	TGCGCCAGCAGCTTAAGAACAGGGGGCTCCTACGAGCAGTACTTC	CASSLRTGGSYEQYF
many	TRBV20-1	-	TRBJ2-3	TGCAGTGCTCTATTCGCAGGGGCAGATACGCAGTATTTT	CSALFAGADTQYF
many	TRBV6-6	-	TRBJ2-2	TGTGCCAGCAGTTACGTCACCGGGGAGCTGTTTTTT	CASSYVTGELFF
-	TRBV21-1	-	TRBJ1-2	TGTGCCAGCAGCCCCGACAGTCATAACTATGGCTACACCTTC	CASSPDSHNYGYTF
many	TRBV7-2	-	TRBJ2-3	TGTGCCAGCAGCTTAGTGAATAGTGGGTATACGCAGTATTTT	CASSLVNSGYTQYF
-	TRBV4-2	-	TRBJ2-7	TGTGCCATCAGCCCCCACGGGGACGAGCAGTACTTC	CAISPHGDEQYF
many	TRBV5-1	-	TRBJ2-5	TGCGCCAGCAGCTTCGGCGGAGCCGGAGAGACCCAGTACTTC	CASSFGGAGETQYF
many	TRBV10-3	-	TRBJ2-5	TGTGCCATCAGTTCCGGACAAGAGACCCAGTACTTC	CAISSGQETQYF
many	TRBV10-3	TRBD1	TRBJ1-5	TGTGCCATCAGTTCGGGACAGGCTCTAAATCAGCCCCAGCATTTT	CAISSGQALNQPQHF
-	TRBV3-1	-	TRBJ1-3	TGTGCCAGCATCCACCGGAAAGGGATTATATATTTT	CASIHRKGIIYF
many	TRBV12-3/TRBV12-4	TRBD1	TRBJ1-5	TGTGCCAGCAGTTTAGGCAGGGGGCTTGATCAGCCCCAGCATTTT	CASSLGRGLDQPQHF
many	TRBV7-2	-	TRBJ2-2	TGTGCCAGCTCCACCCAAGGCATCACCGGGGAGCTGTTTTTT	CASSTQGITGELFF